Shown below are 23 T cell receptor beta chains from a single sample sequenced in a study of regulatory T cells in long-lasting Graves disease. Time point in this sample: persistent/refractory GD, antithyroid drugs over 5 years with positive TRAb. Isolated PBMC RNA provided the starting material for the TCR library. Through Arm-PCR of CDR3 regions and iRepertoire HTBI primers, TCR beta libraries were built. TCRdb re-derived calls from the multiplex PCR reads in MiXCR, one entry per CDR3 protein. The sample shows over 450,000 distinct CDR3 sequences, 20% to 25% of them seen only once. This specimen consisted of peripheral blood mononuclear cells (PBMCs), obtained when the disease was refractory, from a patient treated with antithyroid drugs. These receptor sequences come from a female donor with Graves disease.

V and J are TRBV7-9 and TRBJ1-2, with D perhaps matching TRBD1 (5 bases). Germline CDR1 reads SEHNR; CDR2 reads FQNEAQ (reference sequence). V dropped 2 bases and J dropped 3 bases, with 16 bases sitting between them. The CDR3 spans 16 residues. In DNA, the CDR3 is TGTGCCAGCAGCTTACTGGGGGAAGATTGGGACTATGGCTACACCTTC. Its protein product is CASSLLGEDWDYGYTF.

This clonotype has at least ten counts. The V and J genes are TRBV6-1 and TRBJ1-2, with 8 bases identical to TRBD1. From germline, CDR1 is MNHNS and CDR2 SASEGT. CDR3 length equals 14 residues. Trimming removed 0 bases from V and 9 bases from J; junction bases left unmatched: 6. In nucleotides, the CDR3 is TGTGCCAGCAGTGAAGCGCCAGACAGGGGTCGCTACACCTTC. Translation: CASSEAPDRGRYTF.

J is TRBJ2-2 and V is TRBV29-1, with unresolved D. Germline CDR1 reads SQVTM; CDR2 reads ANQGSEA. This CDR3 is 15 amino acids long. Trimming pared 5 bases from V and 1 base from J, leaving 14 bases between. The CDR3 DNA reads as TGCAGCGTTCCCTCTTCCCGAGGGAACACCGGGGAGCTGTTTTTT. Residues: CSVPSSRGNTGELFF.

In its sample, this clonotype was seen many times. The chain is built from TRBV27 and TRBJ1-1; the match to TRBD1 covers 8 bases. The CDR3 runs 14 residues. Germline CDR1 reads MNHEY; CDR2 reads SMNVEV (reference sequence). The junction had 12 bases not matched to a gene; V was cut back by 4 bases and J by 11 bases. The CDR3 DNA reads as TGTGCCAGCAGTTCCCCTACGGACAGGGACGAGGCTTTCTTT. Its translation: CASSSPTDRDEAFF.

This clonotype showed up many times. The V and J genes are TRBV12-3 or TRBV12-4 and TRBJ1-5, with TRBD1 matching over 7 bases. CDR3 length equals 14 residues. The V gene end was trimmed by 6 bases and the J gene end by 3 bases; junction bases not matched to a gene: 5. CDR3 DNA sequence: TGTGCCAGCAGCTTCGGGACAGTCAATCAGCCCCAGCATTTT. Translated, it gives CASSFGTVNQPQHF.

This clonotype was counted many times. This chain's CDR3 is CSARVLGGVWFTEAFF. In DNA form, the CDR3 reads TGCAGTGCTAGAGTTCTTGGGGGGGTTTGGTTCACTGAAGCTTTCTTT. This chain uses TRBV20-1 with TRBJ1-1; a possible D gene is TRBD1 (5 bases). The CDR3 length is 16 residues. Germline CDR1 and CDR2: DFQATT and SNEGSKA (reference sequence). Trimming cost V 1 base and J 4 bases, with 19 bases left between them.

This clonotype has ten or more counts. This CDR3 is CSATENFEAFF. CDR3 DNA sequence: TGCAGTGCCACGGAGAATTTTGAAGCTTTCTTT. The chain employs TRBV20-1 and TRBJ1-1; D is unresolved. Between the trimmed V and J ends, which lost 6 bases and 7 bases, there was a span of 12 bases. The CDR3 is 11 residues long. Germline CDR1 DFQATT, CDR2 SNEGSKA (reference sequence).

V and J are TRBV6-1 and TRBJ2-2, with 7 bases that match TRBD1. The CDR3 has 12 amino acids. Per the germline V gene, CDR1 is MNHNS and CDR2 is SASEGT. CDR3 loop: CAAEGASGELFF. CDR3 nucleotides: TGTGCAGCAGAGGGGGCTTCCGGGGAGCTGTTTTTT.

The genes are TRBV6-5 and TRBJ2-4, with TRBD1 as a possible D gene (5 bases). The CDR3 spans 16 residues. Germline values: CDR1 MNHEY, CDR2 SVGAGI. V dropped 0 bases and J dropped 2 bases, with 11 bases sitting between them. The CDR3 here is CASSYSTGASKNIQYF. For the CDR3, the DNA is TGTGCCAGCAGTTACTCGACTGGGGCCTCCAAAAACATTCAGTACTTC.

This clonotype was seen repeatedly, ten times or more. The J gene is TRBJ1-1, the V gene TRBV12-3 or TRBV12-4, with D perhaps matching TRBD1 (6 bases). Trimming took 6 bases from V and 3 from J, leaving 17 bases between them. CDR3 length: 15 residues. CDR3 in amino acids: CASSSVQGPYTEAFF. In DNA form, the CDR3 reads TGTGCCAGCAGCTCCGTACAGGGCCCCTACACTGAAGCTTTCTTT.

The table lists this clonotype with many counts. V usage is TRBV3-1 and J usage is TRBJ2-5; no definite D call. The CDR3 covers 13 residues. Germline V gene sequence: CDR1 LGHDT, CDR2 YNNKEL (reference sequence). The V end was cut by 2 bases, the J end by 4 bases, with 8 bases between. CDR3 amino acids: CASSQQGRETQYF. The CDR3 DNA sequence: TGTGCCAGCAGCCAACAAGGACGAGAGACCCAGTACTTC.

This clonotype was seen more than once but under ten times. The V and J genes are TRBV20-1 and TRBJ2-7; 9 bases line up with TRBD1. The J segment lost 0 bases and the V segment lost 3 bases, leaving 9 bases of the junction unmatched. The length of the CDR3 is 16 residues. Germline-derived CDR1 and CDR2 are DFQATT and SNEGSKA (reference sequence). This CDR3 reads CSASGGTGTSSYEQYF. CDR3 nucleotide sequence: TGCAGTGCTAGCGGAGGGACAGGGACGAGCTCCTACGAGCAGTACTTC.

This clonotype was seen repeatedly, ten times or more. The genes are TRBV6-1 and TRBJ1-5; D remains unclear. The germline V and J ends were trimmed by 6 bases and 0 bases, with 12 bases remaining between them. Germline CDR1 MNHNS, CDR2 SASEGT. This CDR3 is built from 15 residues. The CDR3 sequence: CASSSSESSNQPQHF. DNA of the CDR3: TGTGCCAGCAGCTCTTCGGAGAGTAGCAATCAGCCCCAGCATTTT.

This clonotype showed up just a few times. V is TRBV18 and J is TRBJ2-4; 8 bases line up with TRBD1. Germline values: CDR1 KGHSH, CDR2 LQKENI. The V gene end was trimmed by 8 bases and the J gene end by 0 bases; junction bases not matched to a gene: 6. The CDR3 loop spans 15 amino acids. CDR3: CASADRGIAKNIQYF. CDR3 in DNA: TGTGCCAGCGCCGACAGGGGAATAGCCAAAAACATTCAGTACTTC.

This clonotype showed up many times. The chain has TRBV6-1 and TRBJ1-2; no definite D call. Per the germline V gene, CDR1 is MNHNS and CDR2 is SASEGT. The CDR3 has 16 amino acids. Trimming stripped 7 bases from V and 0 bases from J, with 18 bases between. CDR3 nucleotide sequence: TGTGCCAGCACCACCGTAAGGACGTCAGCTAACTATGGCTACACCTTC. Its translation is CASTTVRTSANYGYTF.

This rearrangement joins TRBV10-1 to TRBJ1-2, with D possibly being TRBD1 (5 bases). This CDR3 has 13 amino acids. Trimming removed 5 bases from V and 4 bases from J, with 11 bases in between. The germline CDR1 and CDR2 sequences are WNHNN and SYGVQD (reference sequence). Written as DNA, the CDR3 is TGCGCCAGCAGTAACCGGGACGGCTATGGCTACACCTTC. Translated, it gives CASSNRDGYGYTF.

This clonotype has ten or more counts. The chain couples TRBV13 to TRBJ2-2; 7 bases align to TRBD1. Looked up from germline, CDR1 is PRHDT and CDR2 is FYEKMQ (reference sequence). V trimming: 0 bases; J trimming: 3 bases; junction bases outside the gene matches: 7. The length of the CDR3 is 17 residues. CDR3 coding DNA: TGTGCCAGCAGCTTAGGCCTGGACAGGATGTACACCGGGGAGCTGTTTTTT. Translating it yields CASSLGLDRMYTGELFF. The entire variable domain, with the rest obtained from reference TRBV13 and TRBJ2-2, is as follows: AAGVIQSPRHLIKEKRETATLKCYPIPRHDTVYWYQQGPGQDPQFLISFYEKMQSDKGSIPDRFSAQQFSDYHSELNMSSLELGDSALYFCASSLGLDRMYTGELFFGEGSRLTVL.

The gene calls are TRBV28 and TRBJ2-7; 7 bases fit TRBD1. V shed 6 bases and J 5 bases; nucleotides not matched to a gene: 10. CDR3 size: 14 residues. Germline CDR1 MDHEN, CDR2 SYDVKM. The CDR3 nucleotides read TGTGCCAGCAGCCAGGCGAACAGGGGCGACGAGCAGTACTTC. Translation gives CASSQANRGDEQYF.

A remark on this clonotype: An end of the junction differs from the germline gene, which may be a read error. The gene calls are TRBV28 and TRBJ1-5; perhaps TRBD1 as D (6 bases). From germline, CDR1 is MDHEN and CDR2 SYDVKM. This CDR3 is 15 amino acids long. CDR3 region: CTSSPRTAGMKPQHF. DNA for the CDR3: TGTACCAGCAGTCCCCGGACAGCGGGCATGAAGCCCCAGCATTTT.

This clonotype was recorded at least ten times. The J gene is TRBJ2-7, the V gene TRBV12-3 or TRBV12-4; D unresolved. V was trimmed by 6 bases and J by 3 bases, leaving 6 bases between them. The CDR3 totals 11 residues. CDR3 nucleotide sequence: TGTGCCAGCAGCCGAATCTACGAGCAGTACTTC. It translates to CASSRIYEQYF.

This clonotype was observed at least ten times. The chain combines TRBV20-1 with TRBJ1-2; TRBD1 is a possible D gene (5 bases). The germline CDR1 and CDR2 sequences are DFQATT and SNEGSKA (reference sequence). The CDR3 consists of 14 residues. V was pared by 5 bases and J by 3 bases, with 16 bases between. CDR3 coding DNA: TGCAGTGCTTACCATCGCGTAGGGGACTATGGCTACACCTTC. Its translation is CSAYHRVGDYGYTF.

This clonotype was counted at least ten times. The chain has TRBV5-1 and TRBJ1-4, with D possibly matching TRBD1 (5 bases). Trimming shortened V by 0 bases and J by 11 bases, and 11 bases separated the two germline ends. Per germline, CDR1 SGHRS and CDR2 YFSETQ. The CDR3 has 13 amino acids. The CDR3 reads CASSLEGLEKLFF. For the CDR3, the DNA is TGCGCCAGCAGCTTGGAGGGACTGGAGAAACTGTTTTTT.

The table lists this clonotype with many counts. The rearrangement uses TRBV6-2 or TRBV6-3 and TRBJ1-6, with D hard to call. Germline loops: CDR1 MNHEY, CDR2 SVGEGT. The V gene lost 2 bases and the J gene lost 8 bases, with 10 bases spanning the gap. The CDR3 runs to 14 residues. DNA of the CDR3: TGTGCCAGCAGTTACGCAGGACCTTATTCACCCCTCCACTTT. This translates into CASSYAGPYSPLHF.